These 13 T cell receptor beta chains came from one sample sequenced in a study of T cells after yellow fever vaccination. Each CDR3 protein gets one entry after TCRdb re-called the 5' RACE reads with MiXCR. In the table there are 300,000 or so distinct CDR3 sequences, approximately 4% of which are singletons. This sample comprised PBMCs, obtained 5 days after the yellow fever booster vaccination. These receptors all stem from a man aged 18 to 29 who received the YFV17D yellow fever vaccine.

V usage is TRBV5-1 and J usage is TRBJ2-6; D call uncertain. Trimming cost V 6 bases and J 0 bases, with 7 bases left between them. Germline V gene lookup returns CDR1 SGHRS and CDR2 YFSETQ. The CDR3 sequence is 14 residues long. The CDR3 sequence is CASKNGSGANVLTF. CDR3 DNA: TGCGCCAGCAAAAACGGCTCTGGGGCCAACGTCCTGACTTTC.

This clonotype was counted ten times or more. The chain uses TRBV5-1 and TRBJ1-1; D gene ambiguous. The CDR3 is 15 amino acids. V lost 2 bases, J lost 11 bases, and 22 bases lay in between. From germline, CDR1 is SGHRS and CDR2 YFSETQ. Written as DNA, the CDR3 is TGCGCCAGCAGCTTCTCCCCGGGAAACAATCTCGGGGCTTTCTTT. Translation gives CASSFSPGNNLGAFF.

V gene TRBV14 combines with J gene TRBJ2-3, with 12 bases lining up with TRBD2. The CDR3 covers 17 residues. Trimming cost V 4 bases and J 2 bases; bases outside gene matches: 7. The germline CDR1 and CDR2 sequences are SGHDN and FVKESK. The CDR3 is CASSPPTSGGNTDTQYF. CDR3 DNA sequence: TGTGCCAGCAGCCCACCCACTAGCGGGGGGAACACAGATACGCAGTATTTT. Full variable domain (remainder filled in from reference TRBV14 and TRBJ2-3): EAGVTQFPSHSVIEKGQTVTLRCDPISGHDNLYWYRRVMGKEIKFLLHFVKESKQDESGMPNNRFLAERTGGTYSTLKVQPAELEDSGVYFCASSPPTSGGNTDTQYFGPGTRLTVL.

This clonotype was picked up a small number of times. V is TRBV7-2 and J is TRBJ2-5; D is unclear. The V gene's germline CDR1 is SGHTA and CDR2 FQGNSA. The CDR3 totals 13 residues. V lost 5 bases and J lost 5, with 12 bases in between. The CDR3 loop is CASSRDNLETQYF. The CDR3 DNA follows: TGTGCCAGCAGCCGAGACAACTTGGAGACCCAGTACTTC. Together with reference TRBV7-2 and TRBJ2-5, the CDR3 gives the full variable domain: GAGVSQSPSNKVTEKGKDVELRCDPISGHTALYWYRQSLGQGLEFLIYFQGNSAPDKSGLPSDRFSAERTGGSVSTLTIQRTQQEDSAVYLCASSRDNLETQYFGPGTRLLVL.

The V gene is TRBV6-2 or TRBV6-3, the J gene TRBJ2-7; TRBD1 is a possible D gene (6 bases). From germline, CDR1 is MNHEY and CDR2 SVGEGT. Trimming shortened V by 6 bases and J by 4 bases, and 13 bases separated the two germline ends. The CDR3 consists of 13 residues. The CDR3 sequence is CASRYGTSYEQYF. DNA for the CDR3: TGTGCCAGCAGGTACGGGACATCTTACGAGCAGTACTTC.

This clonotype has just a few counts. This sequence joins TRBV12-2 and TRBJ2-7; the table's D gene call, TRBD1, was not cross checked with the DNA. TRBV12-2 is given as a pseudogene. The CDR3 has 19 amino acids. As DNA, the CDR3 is TGTGCAAGTCGCCCTCACGCCCGGGATGGGGGGACGTTCCCCTACGAGCAGTACGTC. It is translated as CASRPHARDGGTFPYEQYV.

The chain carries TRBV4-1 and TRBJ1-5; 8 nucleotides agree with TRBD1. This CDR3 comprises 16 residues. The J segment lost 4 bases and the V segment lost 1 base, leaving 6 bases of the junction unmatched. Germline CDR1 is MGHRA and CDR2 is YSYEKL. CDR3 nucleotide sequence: TGCGCCAGCAGCCAAGGGTCAGGGGGCGGGAATCAGCCCCAGCATTTT. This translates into CASSQGSGGGNQPQHF.

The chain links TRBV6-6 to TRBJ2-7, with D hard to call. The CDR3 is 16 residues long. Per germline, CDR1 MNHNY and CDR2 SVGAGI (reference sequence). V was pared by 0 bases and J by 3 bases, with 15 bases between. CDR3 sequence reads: CASSYSADTASYEQYF. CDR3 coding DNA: TGTGCCAGCAGTTACTCGGCCGACACAGCCAGCTACGAGCAGTACTTC.

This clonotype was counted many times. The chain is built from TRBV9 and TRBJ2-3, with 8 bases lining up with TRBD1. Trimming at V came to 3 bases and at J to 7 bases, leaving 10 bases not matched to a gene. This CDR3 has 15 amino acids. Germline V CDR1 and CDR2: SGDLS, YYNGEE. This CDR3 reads CASSDRDRLLNTQYF. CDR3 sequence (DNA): TGTGCCAGCAGCGACCGGGACAGGCTCCTTAATACGCAGTATTTT.

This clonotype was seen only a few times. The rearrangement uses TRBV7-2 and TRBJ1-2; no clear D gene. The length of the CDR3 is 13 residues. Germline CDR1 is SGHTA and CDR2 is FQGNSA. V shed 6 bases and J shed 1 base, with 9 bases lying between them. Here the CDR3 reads CASSPTFNYGYTF. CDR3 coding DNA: TGTGCCAGCAGTCCGACATTTAACTATGGCTACACCTTC.

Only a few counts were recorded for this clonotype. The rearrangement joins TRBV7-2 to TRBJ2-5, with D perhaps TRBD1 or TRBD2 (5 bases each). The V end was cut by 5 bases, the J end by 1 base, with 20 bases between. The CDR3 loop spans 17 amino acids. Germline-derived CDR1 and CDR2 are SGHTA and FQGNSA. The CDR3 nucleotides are TGTGCCAGCAGCCGCCGTTCGGCTAGAGGGGTCCAAGAGACCCAGTACTTC. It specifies CASSRRSARGVQETQYF.

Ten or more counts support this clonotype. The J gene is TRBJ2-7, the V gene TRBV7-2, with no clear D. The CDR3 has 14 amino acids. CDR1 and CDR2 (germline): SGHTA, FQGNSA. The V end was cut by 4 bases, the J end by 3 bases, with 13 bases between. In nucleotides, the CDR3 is TGTGCCAGCAGCTCCCCCGGCGGCGGCTACGAGCAGTACTTC. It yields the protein CASSSPGGGYEQYF.

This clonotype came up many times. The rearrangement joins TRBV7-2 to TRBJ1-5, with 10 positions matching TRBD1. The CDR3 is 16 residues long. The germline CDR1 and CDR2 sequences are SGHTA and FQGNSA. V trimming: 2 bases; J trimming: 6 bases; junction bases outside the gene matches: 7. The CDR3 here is CASSLLGTGERQPQHF. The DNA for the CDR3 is TGTGCCAGCAGCTTATTAGGGACAGGGGAGCGTCAGCCCCAGCATTTT.